This note documents a single TCR beta chain sequence. The authors reverse transcribed all of the isolated RNA, so sequencing captured expressed TCRB transcripts. TCRdb's copy holds only in-frame clones and misses some; the assay was immunoSEQ multiplex PCR. Of almost 350,000 clones listed, around 20% are singletons. Germline CDR1 is SNHLY and CDR2 is FYNNEI. The J segment lost 5 bases and the V segment lost 4 bases, leaving 9 bases of the junction unmatched. The CDR3 runs 15 residues. The source of the sample is a study of beta chain features in type 1 diabetes. This clonotype was sampled from a woman aged 18-30 years in good health. The J gene is TRBJ1-1, the V gene TRBV2; 8 bases map to TRBD1. The sequenced sample was naive CD4+ T cells from blood. This CDR3 is CASSVRGQGDTEAFF. The CDR3 coding sequence is TGTGCCAGCAGTGTCCGAGGACAGGGAGATACTGAAGCTTTCTTT.